This T cell receptor (beta chain) came from a study of OX40 agonist ivuxolimab in advanced cancers. Whole-study context: Patients were infused with ivuxolimab every 2 weeks at 0.01 to 10 mg/kg. With a range of roughly 20 to 80, age averaged about 59 years, and more than 75% were male.

Overall study findings and caveats: Near-lowest levels of clonal expansion characterized partial responders at 0.1-3.0 mg/kg. The study found that CD8+ T cells averaged more expanded clones than CD4+.

The CDR3 length is 13 residues. CDR1 SGHTA and CDR2 FQGNSA come from the germline V gene. Trimming removed 5 bases from V and 0 bases from J, with 7 bases in between. This table comes from immunoSEQ multiplex PCR, and its TCRdb copy is limited to in-frame clones, with some not included. The data hold fewer than 50,000 clones, with roughly 80% observed a single time. A word on this clone: Its antigen is not known.

The chain recombines TRBV7-2 with TRBJ2-5, with unresolved D. The specimen comprised CD4+ or CD8+ T cells sorted from blood, sampled in a trial of the OX40 agonist ivuxolimab. The clonotype comes from an adult with an advanced solid tumor such as melanoma, head and neck, liver or kidney cancer. The CDR3 DNA reads TGTGCCAGCAGCCCTCGTCACCAAGAGACCCAGTACTTC. Translated, it gives CASSPRHQETQYF.